The 11 T cell receptor beta chains below come from one sample, sequenced in a study of T cells after yellow fever vaccination. One entry per CDR3 protein results from TCRdb running MiXCR on the 5' RACE reads. Among hundreds of thousands of distinct CDR3 sequences listed, 3.6% were seen once. The material sequenced was PBMCs, taken on the day of the yellow fever booster vaccination. These receptors were obtained from a man aged 18-30 years who received the YFV17D yellow fever vaccine.

This clonotype was counted many times. The chain combines TRBV5-6 with TRBJ1-6; D is unclear. V gave up 6 bases and J gave up 9 bases, with 13 bases separating them. The germline V gene encodes CDR1 SGHDT and CDR2 YYEEEE. The CDR3 runs to 13 residues. The CDR3 bases are TGTGCCAGCACCTCTTCCCATGGTTCACCCCTCCACTTT. Amino acids: CASTSSHGSPLHF. The full variable domain, rest sourced from reference TRBV5-6 and TRBJ1-6, is DAGVTQSPTHLIKTRGQQVTLRCSPKSGHDTVSWYQQALGQGPQFIFQYYEEEERQRGNFPDRFSGHQFPNYSSELNVNALLLGDSALYLCASTSSHGSPLHFGNGTRLTVT.

This clonotype came up a few times. The chain recombines TRBV20-1 with TRBJ2-3, with TRBD2 matching 10 bases. The CDR3 extends over 16 amino acids. V trimming: 6 bases; J trimming: 4 bases; junction bases outside the gene matches: 13. Germline V gene sequence: CDR1 DFQATT, CDR2 SNEGSKA (reference sequence). The CDR3 DNA reads TGCAGTGCCGGACCCTCTAGCGGGGGTTTGGCAGATACGCAGTATTTT. As protein: CSAGPSSGGLADTQYF.

This clonotype appeared many times. The chain couples TRBV6-2 or TRBV6-3 to TRBJ2-4; TRBD1 is a possible D gene (6 bases). CDR1 is MNHEY, CDR2 SVGEGT, per germline. The germline V and J ends were trimmed by 6 bases and 11 bases, with 23 bases remaining between them. The CDR3 has 15 amino acids. This CDR3 reads CASRPPFTGIGLQYF. Here the CDR3 DNA reads TGTGCCAGCAGGCCGCCATTTACAGGGATAGGCCTTCAGTACTTC.

This chain connects TRBV5-8 to TRBJ1-1; the D is unclear. CDR1 is SGHTS and CDR2 is YDEGEE in the germline V gene. This CDR3 spans 15 amino acids. The ends were cut back, 2 bases at V and 1 base at J, with 12 bases in the middle. The CDR3 sequence: CASSFFSVRNTEAFF. In DNA, the CDR3 is TGTGCCAGCAGCTTTTTTTCGGTGAGGAACACTGAAGCTTTCTTT.

This clonotype was seen repeatedly, ten times or more. This chain links TRBV5-1 with TRBJ2-2; D may be TRBD2 (6 bases). In germline, CDR1 is SGHRS, CDR2 YFSETQ. This CDR3 is built from 16 residues. V was cut by 3 bases and J by 5 bases, with 17 bases left in between. The chain's CDR3 is CASSSPLAGWTGELFF. In DNA, the CDR3 is TGCGCCAGCAGCTCTCCCCTGGCGGGGTGGACCGGGGAGCTGTTTTTT.

This clonotype appeared many times. V gene TRBV6-2 or TRBV6-3 combines with J gene TRBJ2-1, with a weak D call TRBD2 (6 bases). The CDR3 contains 17 residues. V was clipped by 0 bases and J by 7 bases, with 19 bases between them. Germline-derived CDR1 and CDR2 are MNHEY and SVGEGT. The DNA for the CDR3 is TGTGCCAGCAGTTACTCAAGGGACTGGGGGGTCAGGAATGAGCAGTTCTTC. It codes for CASSYSRDWGVRNEQFF.

V gene TRBV30 combines with J gene TRBJ2-1; 10 bases fit TRBD1. The germline V gene encodes CDR1 GTSNPN and CDR2 SVGIG (reference sequence). Trimming at V came to 2 bases and at J to 10 bases, leaving 5 bases not matched to a gene. There are 13 residues in the CDR3. DNA for the CDR3: TGTGCCTGGAGTTGGGGACAGGGGCGGGAGCAGTTCTTC. Protein: CAWSWGQGREQFF.

CDR3 DNA: TGTGCCAGCAGCTTGGACAGGGGCGTGAACGAGCAGTACGTC. Translating it yields CASSLDRGVNEQYV. The chain links TRBV5-5 to TRBJ2-7; 7 nucleotides align to TRBD1. The CDR3 length is 14 residues. Trimming took 0 bases from V and 5 from J; bases not matched to a gene: 5. Germline V gene data show CDR1 as SGHKS and CDR2 as YYEKEE (reference sequence).

This chain joins TRBV4-3 and TRBJ2-1, with D maybe TRBD1 (6 bases). This CDR3 region has 15 residues. Germline CDR1 and CDR2: LGHNA and YSLEER. The V end lost 3 bases, the J end lost 0 bases, and 9 bases lay between the germline ends. The CDR3 DNA follows: TGCGCCAGCAGCCATGGACAGAGCTCCTACAATGAGCAGTTCTTC. Its protein is CASSHGQSSYNEQFF.

This clonotype was seen ten or more times. This chain links TRBV5-1 with TRBJ2-7; TRBD1 is a possible D gene (6 bases). Germline CDR1 reads SGHRS; CDR2 reads YFSETQ. Trimming shortened V by 4 bases and J by 2 bases, and 13 bases separated the two germline ends. The CDR3 sequence is 14 residues long. CDR3 bases: TGCGCCAGCAGCCCCAGGGACATTACCTACGAGCAGTACTTC. Residues: CASSPRDITYEQYF. The whole variable domain, filled in from reference TRBV5-1 and TRBJ2-7, reads KAGVTQTPRYLIKTRGQQVTLSCSPISGHRSVSWYQQTPGQGLQFLFEYFSETQRNKGNFPGRFSGRQFSNSRSEMNVSTLELGDSALYLCASSPRDITYEQYFGPGTRLTVT.

In this sample, this clonotype turned up a few times. Here the CDR3 DNA reads TGCGCCAGCAGCTTGTCCGCAGCAACGAGGAACACTGAAGCTTTCTTT. Residues: CASSLSAATRNTEAFF. The chain carries TRBV5-1 and TRBJ1-1; D gene unclear. The V end lost 1 base, the J end lost 1 base, and 14 bases lay between the germline ends. The CDR3 covers 16 residues. Per germline, CDR1 SGHRS and CDR2 YFSETQ. Complete variable domain (other parts from reference TRBV5-1 and TRBJ1-1): KAGVTQTPRYLIKTRGQQVTLSCSPISGHRSVSWYQQTPGQGLQFLFEYFSETQRNKGNFPGRFSGRQFSNSRSEMNVSTLELGDSALYLCASSLSAATRNTEAFFGQGTRLTVV.